Shown below are 25 T cell receptor beta chains from a single sample sequenced in a study of blood T cell repertoires in COVID-19. The table came from immunoSEQ multiplex PCR; TCRdb's copy has only in-frame clones and leaves some out. Of about 280,000 clones in the sample, roughly 88% were seen once. Sequences were obtained from peripheral blood. The receptors shown here come from a man between 18 and 35 years old with active or convalescent COVID-19.

This chain links TRBV9 with TRBJ1-1; TRBD1 agrees at 7 bases. The CDR3 extends over 14 amino acids. V was clipped by 2 bases and J by 4 bases; unmatched bases: 5. Germline CDR1 is SGDLS and CDR2 is YYNGEE. The CDR3 DNA reads as TGTGCCAGCAGCGTGGGGACAGCGGGCACTGAAGCTTTCTTT. Protein sequence: CASSVGTAGTEAFF.

V gene TRBV5-8 combines with J gene TRBJ2-1; 7 bases map to TRBD1. The trim removed 0 bases at V and 1 base at J, leaving 1 base unmatched. The V gene's germline CDR1 is SGHTS and CDR2 YDEGEE. The CDR3 runs 15 residues. The CDR3 reads CASSLGQGSYNEQFF. The CDR3 DNA sequence: TGTGCCAGCAGCTTGGGACAGGGTTCCTACAATGAGCAGTTCTTC.

V is TRBV11-2 and J is TRBJ2-3; tentatively, D is TRBD2 (7 bases). Trimming took off 6 bases at V and 10 bases at J, with 20 bases between the two ends. Germline V gene lookup returns CDR1 SGHAT and CDR2 FQNNGV. The CDR3 loop spans 14 amino acids. CDR3 loop: CASRRPGGIYPQYF. CDR3 coding DNA: TGTGCCAGCAGGAGACCGGGGGGCATCTACCCGCAGTATTTT.

This chain's CDR3 is CASSLTGDSHWGTEAFF. The CDR3 bases are TGTGCCAGCAGCCTTACAGGGGATTCGCACTGGGGCACTGAAGCTTTCTTT. The chain employs TRBV5-6 and TRBJ1-1; TRBD1 aligns across 7 bases. J gave up 4 bases and V 4 bases, and 16 bases lay outside the gene matches. Germline CDR1 is SGHDT and CDR2 is YYEEEE. The length of the CDR3 is 17 residues.

The J gene is TRBJ2-3, the V gene TRBV3-1 (or the pseudogene TRBV3-2); 12 nucleotides align to TRBD2. The CDR3 totals 17 residues. Germline CDR1 reads LGHDT; CDR2 reads YNNKEL (reference sequence). The trim removed 3 bases at V and 5 bases at J, leaving 9 bases unmatched. The CDR3 nucleotides are TGTGCCAGCAGCCAGTTGTTCCGACTAGCGGGGGTAGATACGCAGTATTTT. This translates into CASSQLFRLAGVDTQYF.

The rearrangement uses TRBV11-2 and TRBJ1-2; D uncertain. The CDR3 is made up of 15 amino acids. Per germline, CDR1 SGHAT and CDR2 FQNNGV. V was shortened by 1 base and J by 0 bases, with 9 bases between the two germline ends. CDR3 DNA: TGTGCCAGCAGCTTAGGTCCAGCGGCTAACTATGGCTACACCTTC. As protein: CASSLGPAANYGYTF.

About this clone: At one boundary the junction diverges from the germline segment, which might be a read error. This CDR3 is also generated by other DNA sequences in the sample. The V gene is TRBV10-2, the J gene TRBJ2-2; 9 positions agree with TRBD1. The CDR3 is 14 residues long. Germline assignment: CDR1 WSHSY and CDR2 SAAADI. The chain's CDR3 is CASRDRGNTGELFF. CDR3 coding DNA: TGCGCCAGCAGGGACAGGGGTAACACCGGGGAGCTATTTTTT.

The chain joins TRBV5-1 to TRBJ2-7; D is unresolved. There are 13 residues in the CDR3. Trimming took 0 bases from V and 3 from J, leaving 7 bases between them. CDR1 and CDR2 from the germline V gene are SGHRS and YFSETQ. In DNA form, the CDR3 reads TGCGCCAGCAGCTTGGCCCCCGGCTACGAGCAGTACTTC. This gives the protein CASSLAPGYEQYF.

This clone was observed once. The chain is built from TRBV19 and TRBJ1-3, with D maybe TRBD1 (6 bases). V lost 3 bases and J 5 bases, leaving 11 bases between the germline ends. The CDR3 runs 14 residues. The germline V gene encodes CDR1 LNHDA and CDR2 SQIVND (reference sequence). The CDR3 region has the DNA TGTGCCAGTAGTATTTGGGGGCCAAGAAACACCATATATTTT. Its protein product is CASSIWGPRNTIYF.

The genes are TRBV14 and TRBJ1-2; D may be TRBD1 (6 bases). The V gene lost 0 bases and the J gene lost 8 bases, with 16 bases spanning the gap. Germline V gene sequence: CDR1 SGHDN, CDR2 FVKESK. This CDR3 is built from 15 residues. CDR3 coding DNA: TGTGCCAGCAGCCAAGATCGGTTGGTGGGGGCCGGCTACACCTTC. Protein sequence: CASSQDRLVGAGYTF.

The chain carries TRBV14 and TRBJ2-2; D uncertain. Germline-derived CDR1 and CDR2 are SGHDN and FVKESK. Trimming removed 0 bases at V and 9 bases at J, with 20 bases between. The CDR3 consists of 17 residues. The CDR3 sequence: CASSQELSLAAPRELFF. The DNA of the CDR3 is TGTGCCAGCAGCCAAGAATTGAGTTTGGCGGCCCCTCGGGAGCTGTTTTTT.

This CDR3 reads CSAGRLAGGLETQYF. The DNA of the CDR3 is TGCAGCGCTGGACGACTAGCGGGGGGGCTGGAGACCCAGTACTTC. The V gene is TRBV29-1, the J gene TRBJ2-5, with TRBD2 matching 14 bases. Per germline, CDR1 SQVTM and CDR2 ANQGSEA. The CDR3 totals 15 residues. V lost 7 bases to trimming and J lost 5 bases; unmatched junction nucleotides: 9.

The rearrangement joins TRBV7-9 to TRBJ2-1; tentatively, D is TRBD2 (6 bases). Germline V gene sequence: CDR1 SEHNR, CDR2 FQNEAQ (reference sequence). This CDR3 spans 14 amino acids. Trimming took off 10 bases at V and 0 bases at J, with 13 bases between the two ends. Here the CDR3 DNA reads TGTGCCACCCCGGGGGAGAGCTCCTACAATGAGCAGTTCTTC. It specifies CATPGESSYNEQFF. The variable domain in full, completed from reference TRBV7-9 and TRBJ2-1, reads DTGVSQNPRHKITKRGQNVTFRCDPISEHNRLYWYRQTLGQGPEFLTYFQNEAQLEKSRLLSDRFSAERPKGSFSTLEIQRTEQGDSAMYLCATPGESSYNEQFFGPGTRLTVL.

This chain connects TRBV7-9 to TRBJ1-1, with D perhaps matching TRBD1 (5 bases). The CDR3 runs to 12 residues. The V end lost 11 bases, the J end lost 1 base, and 11 bases lay between the germline ends. Germline lookup yields CDR1 SEHNR and CDR2 FQNEAQ (reference sequence). DNA of the CDR3: TGTGCCGGAGCCACAGGGAACACTGAAGCTTTCTTT. It encodes CAGATGNTEAFF.

The V call is TRBV5-6, the J call TRBJ1-1; D unclear. V was trimmed by 2 bases and J by 4 bases, leaving 6 bases between them. Germline lookup yields CDR1 SGHDT and CDR2 YYEEEE. The CDR3 has 12 residues. The CDR3 protein is CASSFLGTEAFF. CDR3 bases: TGTGCCAGCAGCTTCCTCGGCACTGAAGCTTTCTTT.

The chain uses TRBV12-5 and TRBJ2-1, with 9 bases fitting TRBD1. The junction had 11 bases not matched to a gene; V was cut back by 4 bases and J by 4 bases. The germline V gene encodes CDR1 LGHNT and CDR2 FRNRAP. There are 17 residues in the CDR3. The CDR3 region is CASGSLTGGRQYNEQFF. CDR3 in DNA: TGTGCTAGTGGTTCCCTGACAGGGGGGAGGCAATACAATGAGCAGTTCTTC.

This chain uses TRBV15 with TRBJ1-4; maybe TRBD1 (5 bases). Germline V CDR1 and CDR2: LNHNV, YYDKDF (reference sequence). Trimming took 5 bases from V and 0 from J, leaving 10 bases between them. This CDR3 has 15 residues. CDR3 sequence: CATSRTGATNEKLFF. The DNA for the CDR3 is TGTGCCACCAGCCGAACAGGTGCAACTAATGAAAAACTGTTTTTT.

The chain recombines TRBV19 with TRBJ1-4, with 12 bases identical to TRBD1. In germline, CDR1 is LNHDA, CDR2 SQIVND (reference sequence). This CDR3 is 18 amino acids long. V shed 3 bases, J shed 3 bases, and the junction held 8 bases outside the gene matches. CDR3: CASSMLGTGGIANEKLFF. The CDR3 DNA follows: TGTGCCAGTAGTATGCTAGGGACAGGGGGCATCGCTAATGAAAAACTGTTTTTT.

This chain connects TRBV7-3 to TRBJ2-2; 8 bases line up with TRBD2. Unmatched junction bases numbered 9, after V lost 5 bases and J lost 4 bases. The germline gives CDR1 SGHTA, CDR2 FQGTGA. The CDR3 length is 16 residues. CDR3 sequence reads: CASSLIAGFSTGELFF. The CDR3 nucleotides are TGTGCCAGCAGCCTAATAGCGGGGTTTTCCACCGGGGAGCTGTTTTTT.

The chain is built from TRBV2 and TRBJ2-1; maybe TRBD1 (5 bases). V shed 7 bases and J shed 2 bases, with 9 bases lying between them. The germline gives CDR1 SNHLY, CDR2 FYNNEI. The CDR3 is 13 residues long. The CDR3 nucleotides read TGTGCCAGCAATCCAGGGCCCTACAATGAGCAGTTCTTC. It yields the protein CASNPGPYNEQFF.

This clone was seen only a few times. The chain is built from TRBV7-2 and TRBJ2-1, with 7 bases that match TRBD1. There are 15 residues in the CDR3. V lost 10 bases, J lost 0 bases, and 9 bases stayed unmatched. Germline values: CDR1 SGHTA, CDR2 FQGNSA. In nucleotides, the CDR3 is TGTGCCACAGGACAGGCAGTTAGCTCCTACAATGAGCAGTTCTTC. Residues: CATGQAVSSYNEQFF.

The V and J genes are TRBV2 and TRBJ2-2; D is perhaps TRBD2 (5 bases). The CDR3 runs 13 residues. Germline V gives CDR1 SNHLY, CDR2 FYNNEI. V was cut by 4 bases and J by 6 bases, with 9 bases left in between. CDR3 sequence: CASSGTPSGELFF. DNA for the CDR3: TGTGCCAGCAGTGGGACTCCCTCCGGGGAGCTGTTTTTT. The full variable domain, in which reference TRBV2 and TRBJ2-2 provide the parts outside the CDR3, is EPEVTQTPSHQVTQMGQEVILRCVPISNHLYFYWYRQILGQKVEFLVSFYNNEISEKSEIFDDQFSVERPDGSNFTLKIRSTKLEDSAMYFCASSGTPSGELFFGEGSRLTVL.

In its sample, this clone was seen once. The chain is built from TRBV27 and TRBJ1-1; possible D gene TRBD1, 6 bases. Trimming pared 7 bases from V and 2 bases from J, leaving 11 bases between. The germline V gene has CDR1 MNHEY and CDR2 SMNVEV (reference sequence). This CDR3 is built from 13 residues. This CDR3 reads CASTRTANTEAFF. The CDR3 DNA is TGTGCCAGCACCCGGACAGCAAACACTGAAGCTTTCTTT.

This clone is a singleton in its sample. The genes are TRBV19 and TRBJ1-1; a possible D gene is TRBD1 (6 bases). The length of the CDR3 is 14 residues. Trimming pared 5 bases from V and 7 bases from J, leaving 17 bases between. Per germline, CDR1 LNHDA and CDR2 SQIVND (reference sequence). CDR3 residues: CASSPAGTNNEAFF. The CDR3 coding sequence is TGTGCCAGTAGTCCAGCCGGGACAAATAATGAAGCTTTCTTT.

The rearrangement joins TRBV27 to TRBJ1-6; D not resolved. The CDR3 has 19 amino acids. Germline CDR1 reads MNHEY; CDR2 reads SMNVEV (reference sequence). V was pared by 3 bases and J by 0 bases, with 18 bases between. The CDR3, as DNA: TGTGCCAGCAGTTTTACGCAGAGTCGCTGGAGCTCCTATAATTCACCCCTCCACTTT. Protein product: CASSFTQSRWSSYNSPLHF.